The rows below give T cell receptor beta chains drawn from one sample of a study of blood T cell repertoires in COVID-19. Method: immunoSEQ multiplex PCR; TCRdb's copy keeps in-frame clones and lacks some. The data show tens of thousands of clones, 75% to 90% seen once. Specimen: peripheral blood. Receptors were obtained from a man in his 60s with acute or convalescent COVID-19. Both conserved end residues are part of each CDR3. The D gene is left open where the match is weak. The size entry is marked missing in some rows and otherwise reads once, few, many or a size class.

J: TRBJ1-1; D: -; length: 13; size: -; V: TRBV7-2; DNA: TGTGCCAGCAGTCCCGCTTCGGGGACTGAAGCTTTCTTT; CDR3: CASSPASGTEAFF
J: TRBJ1-5; D: TRBD1; length: 15; size: -; V: TRBV5-1; DNA: TGCGCCAGCAGCTTGGGGGACAGGGACAATCAGCCCCAGCATTTT; CDR3: CASSLGDRDNQPQHF
J: TRBJ2-1; D: -; length: 12; size: once; V: TRBV3-1/TRBV3-2; DNA: TGTGCCAGCAGCCTAAGGAGGAATGAGCAGTTCTTC; CDR3: CASSLRRNEQFF
J: TRBJ1-1; D: -; length: 11; size: -; V: TRBV11-2; DNA: TGTGCCAGCAGCCCAACAGGGATAGCTTTCTTT; CDR3: CASSPTGIAFF
J: TRBJ1-2; D: -; length: 15; size: -; V: TRBV5-1; DNA: TGCGCCAGCAGCTTTAATTTCGGGACAAACTATGGCTACACCTTC; CDR3: CASSFNFGTNYGYTF
J: TRBJ2-5; D: TRBD2; length: 20; size: -; V: TRBV28; DNA: TGTGCCAGCAGTTTCCTGGCTAGCGGGATAATCGATACAAGACAAGAGACCCAGTACTTC; CDR3: CASSFLASGIIDTRQETQYF
J: TRBJ1-5; D: -; length: 15; size: -; V: TRBV3-1/TRBV3-2; DNA: TGTGCCAGCAGCCAGGGGGGTTATGGTGTTCAGCCCCAGCATTTT; CDR3: CASSQGGYGVQPQHF
J: TRBJ2-7; D: TRBD1; length: 14; size: -; V: TRBV5-4; DNA: TGTGCCAGCAGCCCCCGGACAGGGCGAGACGAGCAGTACTTC; CDR3: CASSPRTGRDEQYF
J: TRBJ2-1; D: TRBD1; length: 16; size: -; V: TRBV7-8; DNA: TGTGCCAGCAGCCAAGAGGGCAGGGGGCCATACAATGAGCAGTTCTTC; CDR3: CASSQEGRGPYNEQFF
J: TRBJ2-7; D: TRBD1; length: 13; size: -; V: TRBV9; DNA: TGTGCCAGCAGCGTCGGGACAGGGGGGAAGCAGTACTTC; CDR3: CASSVGTGGKQYF
J: TRBJ1-1; D: TRBD1; length: 14; size: -; V: TRBV30; DNA: TGTGCCTGGAGTATGGGACAGATGAACACTGAAGCTTTCTTT; CDR3: CAWSMGQMNTEAFF
J: TRBJ2-7; D: -; length: 15; size: -; V: TRBV28; DNA: TGTGCCAGCACCCCTGCAGGCCGGGGGACCCGCGAGCAGTACTTC; CDR3: CASTPAGRGTREQYF
J: TRBJ2-7; D: -; length: 14; size: once; V: TRBV10-3; DNA: TGTGCCACCAAACAAGGGGAAGGTTCTTACGAGCAGTACTTC; CDR3: CATKQGEGSYEQYF
J: TRBJ2-7; D: TRBD1; length: 13; size: -; V: TRBV28; DNA: TGTGCCAGCAGTTTAGCCACGGACAGGGCACAGTACTTC; CDR3: CASSLATDRAQYF
J: TRBJ1-1; D: -; length: 14; size: -; V: TRBV28; DNA: TGTGCCAGCAGTTTTCAGTTACCGAACACTGAAGCTTTCTTT; CDR3: CASSFQLPNTEAFF
J: TRBJ2-7; D: -; length: 14; size: -; V: TRBV5-4; DNA: TGTGCCAGCAGCTTGGGGGGGCCCTCCTACGAGCAGTACTTC; CDR3: CASSLGGPSYEQYF
J: TRBJ2-6; D: TRBD1; length: 16; size: -; V: TRBV6-1; DNA: TGTGCCAGCAGTGTCCGGACAGGGGCTGGGGCCAACGTCCTGACTTTC; CDR3: CASSVRTGAGANVLTF
J: TRBJ2-7; D: -; length: 13; size: -; V: TRBV18; DNA: TGTGCCAGCTCACCACCGTGGGCCAACGAGCAGTACTTC; CDR3: CASSPPWANEQYF
J: TRBJ2-5; D: TRBD1; length: 15; size: -; V: TRBV24-1; DNA: TGTGCCACCAGTGATTTTCGACAGGGGGGAGAGACCCAGTACTTC; CDR3: CATSDFRQGGETQYF
J: TRBJ2-5; D: TRBD1; length: 13; size: few; V: TRBV29-1; DNA: TGCAGCGCCCAGGACAGGGGGCAGGAGACCCAGTACTTC; CDR3: CSAQDRGQETQYF